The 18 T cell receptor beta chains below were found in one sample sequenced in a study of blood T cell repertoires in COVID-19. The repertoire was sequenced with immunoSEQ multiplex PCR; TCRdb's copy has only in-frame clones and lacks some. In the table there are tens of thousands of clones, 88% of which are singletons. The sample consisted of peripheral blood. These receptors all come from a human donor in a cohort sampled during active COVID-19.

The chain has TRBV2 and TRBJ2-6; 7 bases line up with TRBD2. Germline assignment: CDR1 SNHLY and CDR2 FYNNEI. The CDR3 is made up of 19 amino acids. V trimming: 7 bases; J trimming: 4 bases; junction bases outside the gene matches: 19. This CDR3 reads CASKGLAGLPFSGANVLTF. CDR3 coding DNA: TGTGCCAGCAAGGGATTAGCGGGCCTCCCGTTCTCCGGGGCCAACGTCCTGACTTTC.

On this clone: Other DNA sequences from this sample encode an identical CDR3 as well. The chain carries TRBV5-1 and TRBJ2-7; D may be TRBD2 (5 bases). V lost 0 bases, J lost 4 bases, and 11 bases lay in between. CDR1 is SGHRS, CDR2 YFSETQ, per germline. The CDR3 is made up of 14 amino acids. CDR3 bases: TGCGCCAGCAGCTTGGGTGCGGGTTCTTACGAGCAGTACTTC. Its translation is CASSLGAGSYEQYF.

CDR3 nucleotides: TGTGCCAGCAGCTTATCGTTAGCGGGAGGGGCATACAATGAGCAGTTCTTC. Amino acids: CASSLSLAGGAYNEQFF. The genes are TRBV7-9 and TRBJ2-1, with 11 positions matching TRBD2. This CDR3 contains 17 residues. After removal of 2 bases from V and 4 bases from J, the junction contained 7 bases not matched to a gene. The V gene's germline CDR1 is SEHNR and CDR2 FQNEAQ (reference sequence).

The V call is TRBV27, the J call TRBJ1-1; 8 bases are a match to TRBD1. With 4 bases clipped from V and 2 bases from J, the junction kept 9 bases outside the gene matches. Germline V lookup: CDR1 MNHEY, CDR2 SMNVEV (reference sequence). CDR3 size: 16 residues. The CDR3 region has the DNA TGTGCCAGCAGTTCCAGTCAGGGGGCTATTAACACTGAAGCTTTCTTT. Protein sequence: CASSSSQGAINTEAFF.

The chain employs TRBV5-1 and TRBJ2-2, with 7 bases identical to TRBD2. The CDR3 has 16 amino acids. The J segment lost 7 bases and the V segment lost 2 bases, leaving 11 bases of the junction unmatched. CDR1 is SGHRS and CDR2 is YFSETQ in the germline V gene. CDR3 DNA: TGCGCCAGCAGCTTCTTGGCGGGAGAGGAGGGCGGGGAGCTGTTTTTT. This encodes CASSFLAGEEGGELFF.

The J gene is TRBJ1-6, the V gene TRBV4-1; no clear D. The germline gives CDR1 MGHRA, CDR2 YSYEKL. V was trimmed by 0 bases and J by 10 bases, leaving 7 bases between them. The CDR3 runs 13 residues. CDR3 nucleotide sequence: TGCGCCAGCAGCCAAGATTTCAGATCACCCCTCCACTTT. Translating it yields CASSQDFRSPLHF.

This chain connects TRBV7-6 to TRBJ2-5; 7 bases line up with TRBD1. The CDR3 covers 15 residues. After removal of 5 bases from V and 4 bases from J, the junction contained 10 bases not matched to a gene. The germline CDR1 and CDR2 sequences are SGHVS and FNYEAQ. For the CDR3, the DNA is TGTGCCAGCAGCCCCGGGACAGTCTTTAGAGAGACCCAGTACTTC. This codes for CASSPGTVFRETQYF.

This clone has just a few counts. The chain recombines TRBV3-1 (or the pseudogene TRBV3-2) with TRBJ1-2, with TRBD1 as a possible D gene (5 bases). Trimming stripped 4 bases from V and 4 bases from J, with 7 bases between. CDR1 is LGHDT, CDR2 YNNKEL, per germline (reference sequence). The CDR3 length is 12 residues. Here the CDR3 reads CASSPTGYGYTF. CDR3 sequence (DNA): TGTGCCAGCAGCCCCACAGGCTATGGCTACACCTTC.

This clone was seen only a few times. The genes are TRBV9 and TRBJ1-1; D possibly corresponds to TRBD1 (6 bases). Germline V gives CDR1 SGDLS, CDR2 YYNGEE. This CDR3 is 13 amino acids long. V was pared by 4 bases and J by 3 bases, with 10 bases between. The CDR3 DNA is TGTGCCAGCAGCCTACAGGGAGACACTGAAGCTTTCTTT. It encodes CASSLQGDTEAFF.

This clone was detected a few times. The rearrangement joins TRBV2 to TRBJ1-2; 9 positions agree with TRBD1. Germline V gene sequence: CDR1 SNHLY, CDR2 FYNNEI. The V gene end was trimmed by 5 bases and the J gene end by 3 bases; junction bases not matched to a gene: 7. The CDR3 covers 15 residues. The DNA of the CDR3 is TGTGCCAGCAGTTTCCGGGACAGGGAAGACTATGGCTACACCTTC. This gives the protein CASSFRDREDYGYTF.

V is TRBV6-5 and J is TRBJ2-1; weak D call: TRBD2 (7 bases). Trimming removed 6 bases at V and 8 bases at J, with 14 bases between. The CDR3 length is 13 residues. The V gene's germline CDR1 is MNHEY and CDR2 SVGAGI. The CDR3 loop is CASRRGGADEQFF. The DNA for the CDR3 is TGTGCCAGCAGGAGGGGGGGGGCGGATGAGCAGTTCTTC.

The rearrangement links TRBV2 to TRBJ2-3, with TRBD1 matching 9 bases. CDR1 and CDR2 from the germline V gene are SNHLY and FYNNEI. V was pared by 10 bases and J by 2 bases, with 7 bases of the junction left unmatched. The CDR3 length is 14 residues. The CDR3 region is CAIRDRALTDTQYF. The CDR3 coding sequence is TGTGCCATCCGGGACAGGGCCCTCACAGATACGCAGTATTTT.

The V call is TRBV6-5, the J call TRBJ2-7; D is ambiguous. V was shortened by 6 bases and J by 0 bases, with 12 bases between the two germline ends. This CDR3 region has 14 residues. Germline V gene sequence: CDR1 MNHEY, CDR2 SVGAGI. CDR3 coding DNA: TGTGCCAGCAGGGCGGCCGGGTCCTCCTACGAGCAGTACTTC. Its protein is CASRAAGSSYEQYF.

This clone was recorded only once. The CDR3 bases are TGTGCCACCAGTGATCCCCCCGGGGGCGAGCAGTACTTC. Protein: CATSDPPGGEQYF. The chain couples TRBV24-1 to TRBJ2-7, with D possibly TRBD2 on 6 matching bases. This CDR3 is built from 13 residues. Germline CDR1 is KGHDR and CDR2 is SFDVKD. The ends were cut back, 3 bases at V and 6 bases at J, with 11 bases in the middle.

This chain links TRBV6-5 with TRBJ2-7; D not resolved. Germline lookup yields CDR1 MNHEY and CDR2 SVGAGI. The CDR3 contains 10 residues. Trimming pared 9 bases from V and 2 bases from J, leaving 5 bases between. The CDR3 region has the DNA TGTGCCAGTGCGGCCTACGAGCAGTACTTC. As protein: CASAAYEQYF.

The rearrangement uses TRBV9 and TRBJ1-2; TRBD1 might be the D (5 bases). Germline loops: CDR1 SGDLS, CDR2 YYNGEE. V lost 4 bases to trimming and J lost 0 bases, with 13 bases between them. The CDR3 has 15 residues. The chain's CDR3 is CASSTQTAPNYGYTF. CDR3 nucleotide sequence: TGTGCCAGCAGCACCCAGACAGCACCTAACTATGGCTACACCTTC.

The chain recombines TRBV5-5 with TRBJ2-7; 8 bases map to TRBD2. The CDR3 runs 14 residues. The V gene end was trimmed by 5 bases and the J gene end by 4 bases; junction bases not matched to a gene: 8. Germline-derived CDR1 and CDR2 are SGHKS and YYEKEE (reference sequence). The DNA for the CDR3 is TGTGCCAGCAGGCCTACTAGCGGTAGATACGAGCAGTACTTC. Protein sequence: CASRPTSGRYEQYF.

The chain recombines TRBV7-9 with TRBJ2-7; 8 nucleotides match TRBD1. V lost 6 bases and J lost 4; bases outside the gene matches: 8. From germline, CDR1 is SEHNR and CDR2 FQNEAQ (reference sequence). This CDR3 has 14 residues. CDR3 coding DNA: TGTGCCAGCAGTAGGACAGGGAATAATTACGAGCAGTACTTC. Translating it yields CASSRTGNNYEQYF.